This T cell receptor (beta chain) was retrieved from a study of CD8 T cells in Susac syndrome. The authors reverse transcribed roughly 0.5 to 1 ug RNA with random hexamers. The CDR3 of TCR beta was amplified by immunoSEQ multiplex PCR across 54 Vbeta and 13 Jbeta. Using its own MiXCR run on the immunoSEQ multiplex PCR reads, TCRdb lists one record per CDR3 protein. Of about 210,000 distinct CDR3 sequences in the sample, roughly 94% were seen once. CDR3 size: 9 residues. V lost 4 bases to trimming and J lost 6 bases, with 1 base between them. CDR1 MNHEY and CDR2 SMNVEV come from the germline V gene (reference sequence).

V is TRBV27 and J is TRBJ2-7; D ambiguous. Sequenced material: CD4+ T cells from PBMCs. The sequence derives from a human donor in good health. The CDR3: CASSCEQYV. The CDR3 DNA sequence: TGTGCCAGCAGTTGCGAGCAGTACGTC.